This TCR beta chain was recorded in a study of T-cell memory formation after mild COVID-19. Turning to the study itself: The two donors had largely donor-specific TCR clusters. Study results and caveats: Some responding clones appeared in pre-infection memory, suggesting cross-reactive memory joined. The study found contracting CD4+ clones mainly in CM and EM and contracting CD8+ clones in EMRA.

5'RACE, which relied on constant-segment primers, yielded TCR alpha and TCR beta cDNA libraries carrying sample barcodes and UMIs. TCRdb fed the 5' RACE reads into MiXCR, producing one record per CDR3 protein. Counted here are roughly 580,000 distinct CDR3 sequences, approximately 19% occurring once; the ten biggest clones make up around 12%. This clonotype was detected ten times or more. Its matching antigen is unknown. The V gene's germline CDR1 is LGHNA and CDR2 YSLEER. The CDR3 totals 16 residues. V lost 0 bases and J 4 bases, leaving 15 bases between the germline ends. The specimen was PBMCs or a T cell subset sorted from them (not recorded which). The chain uses TRBV4-3 and TRBJ1-1, with D maybe TRBD1 (5 bases). The receptor was derived from an adult woman who had mild COVID-19 (a few samples of this study predate the infection). Cell type and time point are not known. The CDR3 DNA sequence: TGCGCCAGCAGCCAAGATACGGGGGGTTCGGGCACTGAAGCTTTCTTT. This encodes CASSQDTGGSGTEAFF.